This passage covers 26 T cell receptor beta chains from one sample sequenced in a study of blood T cell repertoires in COVID-19. Clones were read by immunoSEQ multiplex PCR, and TCRdb kept only the in-frame ones, dropping some. The table has about 250,000 clones, about 85% seen once. Sequences were obtained from peripheral blood. The receptors stem from a human donor with COVID-19, enrolled during active disease. The donor label of this sample is uncertain.

This clone was observed once. Other DNA sequences in this specimen translate into the identical CDR3. The chain couples TRBV5-1 to TRBJ2-5; 8 bases line up with TRBD1. Germline CDR1 and CDR2: SGHRS and YFSETQ. The ends lost 4 bases at V and 5 bases at J; junction bases unmatched: 7. The CDR3 extends over 14 amino acids. The CDR3: CASSPRQGSETQYF. The CDR3 coding sequence is TGCGCCAGCAGCCCACGACAGGGGTCGGAGACCCAGTACTTC.

V gene TRBV11-2 combines with J gene TRBJ2-5, with D perhaps TRBD2 (5 bases). V was cut by 2 bases and J by 4 bases, with 11 bases left in between. This CDR3 region has 14 residues. The germline V gene has CDR1 SGHAT and CDR2 FQNNGV. CDR3 nucleotide sequence: TGTGCCAGCAGCTTAAGTCTAGCCACAGAGACCCAGTACTTC. The encoded protein is CASSLSLATETQYF.

This clone was observed a handful of times. The chain has TRBV5-6 and TRBJ2-2, with D maybe TRBD1 (5 bases). The germline V and J ends were trimmed by 0 bases and 5 bases, with 14 bases remaining between them. The CDR3 length is 16 residues. Germline loops: CDR1 SGHDT, CDR2 YYEEEE. The CDR3 here is CASSLAGSLRTGELFF. The CDR3 DNA follows: TGTGCCAGCAGCTTGGCAGGGTCCCTCCGAACCGGGGAGCTGTTTTTT. The complete variable domain, with remaining parts taken from reference TRBV5-6 and TRBJ2-2, reads DAGVTQSPTHLIKTRGQQVTLRCSPKSGHDTVSWYQQALGQGPQFIFQYYEEEERQRGNFPDRFSGHQFPNYSSELNVNALLLGDSALYLCASSLAGSLRTGELFFGEGSRLTVL.

CDR3 protein: CASSPRTSPLGEQFF. The CDR3 DNA is TGTGCCAGTAGTCCCCGGACTAGCCCGCTTGGTGAGCAGTTCTTC. The chain combines TRBV19 with TRBJ2-1, with TRBD2 identical over 8 bases. This CDR3 region has 15 residues. With V trimmed by 5 bases and J by 9 bases, 12 bases remained unmatched. Germline loops: CDR1 LNHDA, CDR2 SQIVND (reference sequence).

The genes are TRBV28 and TRBJ2-7; D is unresolved. The CDR3 totals 13 residues. From germline, CDR1 is MDHEN and CDR2 SYDVKM. V lost 10 bases and J 0 bases, leaving 13 bases between the germline ends. CDR3 sequence: CATWRSPSYEQYF. In DNA, the CDR3 is TGTGCCACCTGGAGATCGCCCTCCTACGAGCAGTACTTC.

The chain uses TRBV12-3 or TRBV12-4 and TRBJ2-2; D not resolved. The CDR3 consists of 13 residues. V lost 6 bases, J lost 7 bases, and 12 bases lay in between. The CDR3 region is CASSPLGGGELFF. DNA for the CDR3: TGTGCCAGCAGCCCCCTCGGCGGCGGGGAGCTGTTTTTT.

V is TRBV7-8 and J is TRBJ2-2; TRBD2 aligns across 12 bases. The V and J ends lost 4 bases and 7 bases, in that order; junction bases with no gene match: 1. Germline CDR1 SGHVS, CDR2 FQNEAQ. This CDR3 has 14 amino acids. CDR3 sequence (DNA): TGTGCCAGCAGCTCTAGCGGGAGGGTCGGGGAGCTGTTTTTT. It encodes CASSSSGRVGELFF.

The rearrangement joins TRBV27 to TRBJ1-5, with 7 bases lining up with TRBD1. This CDR3 has 15 residues. Germline CDR1 is MNHEY and CDR2 is SMNVEV (reference sequence). V was pared by 6 bases and J by 3 bases, with 8 bases of the junction left unmatched. CDR3 bases: TGTGCCAGCAGCCCGACAGGGAGGTACAATCAGCCCCAGCATTTT. It codes for CASSPTGRYNQPQHF.

The rearrangement uses TRBV7-8 and TRBJ1-3; D gene uncertain. The CDR3 has 16 residues. Germline assignment: CDR1 SGHVS and CDR2 FQNEAQ. The V gene lost 0 bases and the J gene lost 0 bases, with 9 bases spanning the gap. CDR3 loop: CASSLAFGNSGNTIYF. Here the CDR3 DNA reads TGTGCCAGCAGCTTAGCGTTCGGGAACTCTGGAAACACCATATATTTT.

CDR3 protein: CASSPGGRPNYGYTF. The CDR3 bases are TGTGCCAGCTCACCGGGAGGGAGGCCTAACTATGGCTACACCTTC. The chain recombines TRBV18 with TRBJ1-2; D gene unclear. The germline V and J ends were trimmed by 3 bases and 0 bases, with 11 bases remaining between them. The CDR3 has 15 amino acids. Germline V gene data show CDR1 as KGHSH and CDR2 as LQKENI.

This chain connects TRBV2 to TRBJ1-2; a possible D gene is TRBD1 (6 bases). Germline CDR1 SNHLY, CDR2 FYNNEI. The CDR3 contains 15 residues. V lost 2 bases and J 6 bases, leaving 16 bases between the germline ends. The CDR3 protein is CASSELSRGKDGYTF. In nucleotides, the CDR3 is TGTGCCAGCAGTGAACTTTCCAGGGGCAAGGATGGCTACACCTTC.

The rearrangement joins TRBV5-1 to TRBJ2-7, with 9 bases that match TRBD2. CDR1 is SGHRS, CDR2 YFSETQ, per germline. The V segment lost 2 bases and the J segment 0 bases; nucleotides outside the gene matches: 3. This CDR3 spans 15 amino acids. The CDR3: CASSLTSGHSYEQYF. The CDR3 DNA reads as TGCGCCAGCAGCTTAACTAGCGGGCACTCCTACGAGCAGTACTTC.

CDR3 amino acids: CASSPGTANYGYTF. In DNA, the CDR3 is TGTGCCAGCTCACCTGGGACAGCAAACTATGGCTACACCTTC. The V and J genes are TRBV18 and TRBJ1-2; 7 nucleotides agree with TRBD1. The ends lost 3 bases at V and 2 bases at J; junction bases unmatched: 3. The CDR3 sequence is 14 residues long. CDR1 is KGHSH, CDR2 LQKENI, per germline.

This chain joins TRBV7-9 and TRBJ1-4; the D gene is possibly TRBD1 (5 bases). The CDR3 sequence is 16 residues long. V was clipped by 5 bases and J by 5 bases, with 18 bases between them. CDR1 and CDR2 from the germline V gene are SEHNR and FQNEAQ (reference sequence). In nucleotides, the CDR3 is TGTGCCAGCAGCGACCAGGGACGGGGAGGGAATGAAAAACTGTTTTTT. It specifies CASSDQGRGGNEKLFF.

The chain employs TRBV6-6 and TRBJ2-1; maybe TRBD2 (5 bases). The CDR3 loop spans 12 amino acids. The germline V and J ends were trimmed by 5 bases and 10 bases, with 12 bases remaining between them. Germline V lookup: CDR1 MNHNY, CDR2 SVGAGI (reference sequence). The CDR3 bases are TGTGCCAGCAGTCACCGGGGTATAGAGCAGTTCTTC. It yields the protein CASSHRGIEQFF.

CDR3 nucleotides: TGTGCCAGCAGCCATAGGACAGGGGGCTTTGAAGCTTTCTTT. Protein product: CASSHRTGGFEAFF. This rearrangement joins TRBV3-1 (or the pseudogene TRBV3-2) to TRBJ1-1; 11 nucleotides agree with TRBD1. The germline V gene encodes CDR1 LGHDT and CDR2 YNNKEL (reference sequence). The V and J ends lost 3 bases and 7 bases, in that order; junction bases with no gene match: 4. The CDR3 covers 14 residues.

The chain couples TRBV15 to TRBJ1-1; TRBD1 agrees at 10 bases. The CDR3 is 15 amino acids. In germline, CDR1 is LNHNV, CDR2 YYDKDF (reference sequence). J was trimmed by 7 bases and V by 0 bases; bases with no gene match: 5. CDR3 bases: TGTGCCACCAGCAGAGATTCGGACAGGGGGTATGAAGCTTTCTTT. Translation: CATSRDSDRGYEAFF.

The chain links TRBV10-2 to TRBJ2-7, with D tentatively TRBD1 (6 bases). The CDR3 totals 14 residues. Trimming pared 6 bases from V and 2 bases from J, leaving 14 bases between. CDR1 is WSHSY and CDR2 is SAAADI in the germline V gene. The CDR3 bases are TGCGCCAGCAGCTTCGGGACAAGGGCCTACGAGCAGTACTTC. This codes for CASSFGTRAYEQYF.

The rearrangement joins TRBV5-6 to TRBJ2-3; D is possibly TRBD2 (6 bases). The ends were cut back, 2 bases at V and 2 bases at J, with 9 bases in the middle. This CDR3 is 14 amino acids long. Germline CDR1 and CDR2: SGHDT and YYEEEE. CDR3 protein: CASSFLAVTDTQYF. The CDR3 DNA follows: TGTGCCAGCAGCTTTTTAGCGGTCACAGATACGCAGTATTTT.

The V call is TRBV10-2, the J call TRBJ2-5; TRBD1 might be the D (5 bases). Germline CDR1 reads WSHSY; CDR2 reads SAAADI. The CDR3 is made up of 15 amino acids. The V and J ends lost 8 bases and 4 bases respectively, with 20 bases between them. CDR3 protein: CASRPMGPRGETQYF. The CDR3, as DNA: TGCGCCAGCCGTCCCATGGGCCCAAGGGGAGAGACCCAGTACTTC.

The chain employs TRBV6-6 and TRBJ2-7, with TRBD1 matching 10 bases. Germline V CDR1 and CDR2: MNHNY, SVGAGI (reference sequence). V was clipped by 5 bases and J by 7 bases; unmatched bases: 14. CDR3 length equals 16 residues. This CDR3 is CASSPPGRTGGQEQYF. The CDR3 DNA reads as TGTGCCAGCAGTCCTCCTGGGAGGACAGGGGGTCAAGAGCAGTACTTC.

A note on this clone: The germline gene is not matched at one end of the junction; a read error may be the cause. V usage is TRBV5-4 and J usage is TRBJ2-3, with 13 bases identical to TRBD2. CDR3 length: 15 amino acids. Germline CDR1 SGHNT, CDR2 YYREEE (reference sequence). CDR3 nucleotides: TGTGCCAGCGGCTTGGGACTAGCGGGAACAGATACGCAGTATTTT. Residues: CASGLGLAGTDTQYF.

The chain has TRBV7-9 and TRBJ2-5; TRBD2 matches at 9 bases. The germline V gene encodes CDR1 SEHNR and CDR2 FQNEAQ (reference sequence). The length of the CDR3 is 13 residues. The V and J ends lost 5 bases and 6 bases, in that order; junction bases with no gene match: 4. The CDR3 DNA reads as TGTGCCAGCAGCGGCGGGAGGGGAAAGACCCAGTACTTC. Residues: CASSGGRGKTQYF.

This sequence joins TRBV4-3 and TRBJ1-2; D perhaps matches TRBD1 (5 bases). Germline V gene data show CDR1 as LGHNA and CDR2 as YSLEER. Trimming pared 4 bases from V and 3 bases from J, leaving 18 bases between. This CDR3 spans 16 amino acids. This chain's CDR3 is CASSLAGVAGDYGYTF. The DNA for the CDR3 is TGCGCCAGCAGCCTCGCGGGGGTTGCGGGAGACTATGGCTACACCTTC.

J is TRBJ1-1 and V is TRBV5-1; D might be TRBD1 (5 bases). V was shortened by 0 bases and J by 4 bases, with 10 bases between the two germline ends. The germline V gene encodes CDR1 SGHRS and CDR2 YFSETQ. The CDR3 totals 14 residues. The DNA for the CDR3 is TGCGCCAGCAGCTTGGCGCAGGGTGGCACTGAAGCTTTCTTT. Protein sequence: CASSLAQGGTEAFF.

This clone was detected only a few times. The genes are TRBV7-9 and TRBJ2-5, with D tentatively TRBD2 (5 bases). The germline gives CDR1 SEHNR, CDR2 FQNEAQ (reference sequence). The V end was cut by 1 base, the J end by 5 bases, with 11 bases between. The CDR3 extends over 14 amino acids. CDR3 nucleotides: TGTGCCAGCAGCTTAGATACCCGAGGGGAGACCCAGTACTTC. As protein: CASSLDTRGETQYF.